This TCR beta chain was observed in a study of early T cells in non-severe SARS-CoV-2 infection. Study background: Sequencing used unsorted whole-blood bulk RNA, so chains lack pairing.

Individual cDNA molecules received unique molecular identifiers during library preparation. TCRdb ran MiXCR on the 5' RACE reads and lists one entry per CDR3 protein. In the table there are approximately 90,000 distinct CDR3 sequences, about 10% of which are singletons. This clonotype was seen repeatedly, ten times or more. Its cognate antigen is unknown. General observations from the study: Reliance on VDJdb matching favored anti-spike CD8 responses; private and CD4 specificities were missed.

There are 13 residues in the CDR3. The V end lost 1 base, the J end lost 1 base, and 4 bases lay between the germline ends. Germline-derived CDR1 and CDR2 are SGHAT and FQNNGV. The source was whole blood, collected at baseline. This sequence originates from an adult who was a healthcare worker with PCR-confirmed SARS-CoV-2 infection or an uninfected control (not recorded which). The V gene is TRBV11-2, the J gene TRBJ2-5; D is unclear. The chain's CDR3 is CASSLGRQETQYF. The CDR3 DNA is TGTGCCAGCAGCTTAGGCCGCCAAGAGACCCAGTACTTC.